This TCR beta chain was obtained from a study of blood T cell repertoires in COVID-19. Across the study: There were acute and convalescent COVID-19 samples, and they came from the United States, Italy and Spain. Sample material is recorded as cDNA or gDNA derived from T cells, B-cell-depleted T cells, or PBMCs.

As processed by the authors: Estimates of nucleated cell counts were drawn from the amplification of reference gene primers. Sequenced by immunoSEQ multiplex PCR; TCRdb stores in-frame clones only, minus some. That table is the source of V, J and clone size, and D and trimming were worked out from the DNA. Here the sample spans 90,000 or so clones, more than 75% being singletons. The CDR3 runs to 15 residues. J was trimmed by 2 bases and V by 3 bases; bases with no gene match: 5. CDR1 is GTSNPN and CDR2 is SVGIG in the germline V gene (reference sequence). This TCR came from a human donor in a cohort sampled during active COVID-19. The genes are TRBV30 and TRBJ2-3; 10 nucleotides match TRBD1. Sequenced: peripheral blood. CDR3 coding DNA: TGTGCCTGGAGCCCCGGGACAGGGGACACAGATACGCAGTATTTT. It yields the protein CAWSPGTGDTDTQYF.